The present T cell receptor (beta chain) was sequenced within a study of response to subunit inactivated influenza vaccine. The CDR3 covers 14 residues. Per germline, CDR1 SEHNR and CDR2 FQNEAQ (reference sequence). Losses at the gene ends were 5 bases for V and 5 bases for J; bases not matched to a gene: 6. TCRdb processed the RT-PCR reads anew with MiXCR; each CDR3 protein has one entry. The sample comprises a few hundred thousand distinct CDR3 sequences, less than 15% of which are singletons, and over 8.5% rests with the top ten. General study results and limits: The authors put forward the suggestion that each seasonal influenza vaccination may bring in only a limited number of new T cells.

A word on this clonotype: Its target is not known.

The chain couples TRBV7-9 to TRBJ1-1; 9 positions match TRBD1. The TCR sequence derives from a man aged 50 to 59 who received an inactivated influenza vaccine. The material sequenced was PBMCs from blood, taken roughly 12 days after vaccination. The CDR3 sequence is CASSQQQGATEAFF. CDR3 bases: TGTGCCAGCAGCCAGCAACAGGGGGCAACTGAAGCTTTCTTT.